Listed below are T cell receptor beta chains from one sample, sequenced in a study of vaccination effects on CD4 cells after COVID-19. The antigens these receptors bind are not known. Profiling relied on immunoSEQ multiplex PCR, and the TCRdb table lists in-frame clones only, not all of them. The sample consists of about 40,000 clones, around two thirds of them appearing once. This sample comprised CD4+ T cells from PBMCs cultured without peptide, obtained after COVID-19 vaccination. Receptor source: a human donor who received a COVID-19 vaccine. Both conserved end residues are part of each CDR3.

V: TRBV6-2/TRBV6-3; CDR3: CASSTWSGANTEAFF
V: TRBV5-8; CDR3: CASSYYRGRTEAFF
V: TRBV4-1; CDR3: CASSQGQLFYGYTF
V: TRBV5-1; CDR3: CASSLDRTQTYEQYF
V: TRBV2; CDR3: CASSGGEGLNTGELFF
V: TRBV6-4; CDR3: CASSDERGGNEQFF
V: TRBV7-8; CDR3: CASSRDRAYEQYF
V: TRBV6-5; CDR3: CASRYYRGTEAFF
V: TRBV2; CDR3: CASSELELETQYF
V: TRBV4-1; CDR3: CASSQGRGRAQETQYF
V: TRBV11-2; CDR3: CASSSQDKLPRSYEQYF
V: TRBV5-1; CDR3: CASSLETTYEQYF
V: TRBV19; CDR3: CASSSRGAGELFF
V: TRBV6-5; CDR3: CASAISGPLNEKLFF
V: TRBV6-1; CDR3: CASSDDGVQGSYEQYF
V: TRBV5-4; CDR3: CASSLAGEGLVTKNIQYF